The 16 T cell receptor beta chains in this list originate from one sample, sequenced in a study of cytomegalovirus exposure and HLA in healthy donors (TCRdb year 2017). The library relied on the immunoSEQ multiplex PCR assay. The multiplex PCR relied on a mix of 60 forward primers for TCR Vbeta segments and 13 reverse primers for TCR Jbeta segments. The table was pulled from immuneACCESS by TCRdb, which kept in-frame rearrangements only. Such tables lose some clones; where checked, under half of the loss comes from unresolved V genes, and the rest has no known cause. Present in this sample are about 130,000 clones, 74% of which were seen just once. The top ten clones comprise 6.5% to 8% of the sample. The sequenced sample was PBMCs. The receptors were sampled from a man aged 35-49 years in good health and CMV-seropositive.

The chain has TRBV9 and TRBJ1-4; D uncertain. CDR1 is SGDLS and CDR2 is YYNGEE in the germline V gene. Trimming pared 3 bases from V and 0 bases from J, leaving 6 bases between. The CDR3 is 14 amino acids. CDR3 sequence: CASSAQATNEKLFF. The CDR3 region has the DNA TGTGCCAGCAGCGCACAAGCAACTAATGAAAAACTGTTTTTT.

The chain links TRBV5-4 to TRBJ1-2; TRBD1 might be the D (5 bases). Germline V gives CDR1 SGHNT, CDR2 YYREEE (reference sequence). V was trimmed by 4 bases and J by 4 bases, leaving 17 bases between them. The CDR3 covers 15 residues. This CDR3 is CASSPAGGPLYGYTF. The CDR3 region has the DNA TGTGCCAGCAGCCCGGCGGGGGGTCCCCTCTATGGCTACACCTTC.

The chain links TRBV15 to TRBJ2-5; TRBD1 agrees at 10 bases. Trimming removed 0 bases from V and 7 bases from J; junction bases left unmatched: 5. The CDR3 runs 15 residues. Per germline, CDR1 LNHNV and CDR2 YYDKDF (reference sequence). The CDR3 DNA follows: TGTGCCACCAGCAGAGACCGGGACAGGGGAAGGACCCAGTACTTC. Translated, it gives CATSRDRDRGRTQYF. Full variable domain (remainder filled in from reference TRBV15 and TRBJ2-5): DAMVIQNPRYQVTQFGKPVTLSCSQTLNHNVMYWYQQKSSQAPKLLFHYYDKDFNNEADTPDNFQSRRPNTSFCFLDIRSPGLGDTAMYLCATSRDRDRGRTQYFGPGTRLLVL.

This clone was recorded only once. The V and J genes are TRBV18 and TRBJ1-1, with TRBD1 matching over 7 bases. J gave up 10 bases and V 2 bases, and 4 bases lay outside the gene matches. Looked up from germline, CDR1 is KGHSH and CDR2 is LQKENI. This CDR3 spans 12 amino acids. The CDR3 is CASSPVQGVAFF. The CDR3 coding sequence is TGTGCCAGCTCACCAGTCCAGGGGGTAGCTTTCTTT.

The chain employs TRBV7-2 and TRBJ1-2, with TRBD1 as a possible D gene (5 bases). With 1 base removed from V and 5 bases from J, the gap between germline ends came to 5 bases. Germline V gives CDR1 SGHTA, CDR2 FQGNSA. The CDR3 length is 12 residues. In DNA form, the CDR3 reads TGTGCCAGCAGCTTAGGACAGTATGGCTACACCTTC. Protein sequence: CASSLGQYGYTF.

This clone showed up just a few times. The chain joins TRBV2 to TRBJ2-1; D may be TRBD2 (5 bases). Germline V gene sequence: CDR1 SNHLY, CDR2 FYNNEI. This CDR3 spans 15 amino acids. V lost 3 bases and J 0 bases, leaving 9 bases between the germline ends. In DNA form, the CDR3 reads TGTGCCAGCAGTGAGGACTTTCGCTCCTACAATGAGCAGTTCTTC. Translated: CASSEDFRSYNEQFF.

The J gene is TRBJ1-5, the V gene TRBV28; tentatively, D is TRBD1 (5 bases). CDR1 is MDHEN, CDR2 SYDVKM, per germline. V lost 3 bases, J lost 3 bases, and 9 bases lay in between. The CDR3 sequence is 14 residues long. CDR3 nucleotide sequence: TGTGCCAGCAGTTTTCCAGGGCCCAATCAGCCCCAGCATTTT. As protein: CASSFPGPNQPQHF.

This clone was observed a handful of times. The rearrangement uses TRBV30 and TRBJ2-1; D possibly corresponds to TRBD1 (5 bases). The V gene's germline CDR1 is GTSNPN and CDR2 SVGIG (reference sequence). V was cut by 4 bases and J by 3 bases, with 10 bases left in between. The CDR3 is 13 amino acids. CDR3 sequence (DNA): TGTGCCTGGAAAAGGGGTAGCTACAATGAGCAGTTCTTC. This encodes CAWKRGSYNEQFF.

CDR3 sequence: CASSGKGDSGANVLTF. The CDR3 nucleotides are TGTGCCAGCAGTGGAAAGGGGGACTCTGGGGCCAACGTCCTGACTTTC. The V call is TRBV6-1, the J call TRBJ2-6; D is perhaps TRBD1 (6 bases). The ends were cut back, 4 bases at V and 0 bases at J, with 10 bases in the middle. Germline-derived CDR1 and CDR2 are MNHNS and SASEGT. This CDR3 has 16 residues.

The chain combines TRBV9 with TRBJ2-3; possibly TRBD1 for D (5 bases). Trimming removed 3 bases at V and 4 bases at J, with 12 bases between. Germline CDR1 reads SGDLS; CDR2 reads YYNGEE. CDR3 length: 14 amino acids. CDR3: CASSARGRADTQYF. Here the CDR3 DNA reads TGTGCCAGCAGCGCAAGGGGTCGAGCAGATACGCAGTATTTT. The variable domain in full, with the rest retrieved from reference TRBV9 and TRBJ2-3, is DSGVTQTPKHLITATGQRVTLRCSPRSGDLSVYWYQQSLDQGLQFLIQYYNGEERAKGNILERFSAQQFPDLHSELNLSSLELGDSALYFCASSARGRADTQYFGPGTRLTVL.

This chain's CDR3 is CASSPYRRTSGHSYNEQFF. Written as DNA, the CDR3 is TGTGCCAGCAGCCCATATCGCCGGACTAGCGGACACTCCTACAATGAGCAGTTCTTC. The chain joins TRBV13 to TRBJ2-1, with 10 positions matching TRBD2. Germline loops: CDR1 PRHDT, CDR2 FYEKMQ (reference sequence). CDR3 length: 19 amino acids. J gave up 0 bases and V 5 bases, and 13 bases lay outside the gene matches. The whole variable domain, remainder taken from reference TRBV13 and TRBJ2-1, is AAGVIQSPRHLIKEKRETATLKCYPIPRHDTVYWYQQGPGQDPQFLISFYEKMQSDKGSIPDRFSAQQFSDYHSELNMSSLELGDSALYFCASSPYRRTSGHSYNEQFFGPGTRLTVL.

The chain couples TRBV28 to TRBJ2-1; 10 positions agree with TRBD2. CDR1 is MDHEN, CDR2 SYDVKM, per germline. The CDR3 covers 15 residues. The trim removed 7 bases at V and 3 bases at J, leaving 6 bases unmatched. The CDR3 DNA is TGTGCCAGCACTCCCAGGACTAGCGGCTACAATGAGCAGTTCTTC. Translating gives CASTPRTSGYNEQFF.

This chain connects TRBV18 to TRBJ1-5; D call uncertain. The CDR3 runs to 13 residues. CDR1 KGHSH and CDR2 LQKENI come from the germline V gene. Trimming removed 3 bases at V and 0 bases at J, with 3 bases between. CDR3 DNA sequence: TGTGCCAGCTCACCCCATAGCAATCAGCCCCAGCATTTT. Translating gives CASSPHSNQPQHF.

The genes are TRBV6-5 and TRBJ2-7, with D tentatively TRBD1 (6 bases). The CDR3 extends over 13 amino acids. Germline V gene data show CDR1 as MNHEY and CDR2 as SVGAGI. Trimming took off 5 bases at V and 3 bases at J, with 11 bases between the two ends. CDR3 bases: TGTGCCAGCAGTCGTACAGGGAACTACGAGCAGTACTTC. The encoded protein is CASSRTGNYEQYF.

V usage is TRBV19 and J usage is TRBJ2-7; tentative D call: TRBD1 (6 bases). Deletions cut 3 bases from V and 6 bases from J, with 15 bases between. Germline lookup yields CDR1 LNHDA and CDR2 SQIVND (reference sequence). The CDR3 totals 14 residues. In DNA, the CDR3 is TGTGCCAGTAGTATCGAGGGGGAAGTCGGCGAGCAGTACTTC. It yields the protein CASSIEGEVGEQYF.

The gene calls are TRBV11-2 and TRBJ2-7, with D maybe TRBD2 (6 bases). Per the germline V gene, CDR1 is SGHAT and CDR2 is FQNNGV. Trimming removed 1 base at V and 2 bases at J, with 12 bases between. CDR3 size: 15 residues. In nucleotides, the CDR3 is TGTGCCAGCAGCTTAGGGGCTAGCGCTACCTACGAGCAGTACTTC. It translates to CASSLGASATYEQYF.